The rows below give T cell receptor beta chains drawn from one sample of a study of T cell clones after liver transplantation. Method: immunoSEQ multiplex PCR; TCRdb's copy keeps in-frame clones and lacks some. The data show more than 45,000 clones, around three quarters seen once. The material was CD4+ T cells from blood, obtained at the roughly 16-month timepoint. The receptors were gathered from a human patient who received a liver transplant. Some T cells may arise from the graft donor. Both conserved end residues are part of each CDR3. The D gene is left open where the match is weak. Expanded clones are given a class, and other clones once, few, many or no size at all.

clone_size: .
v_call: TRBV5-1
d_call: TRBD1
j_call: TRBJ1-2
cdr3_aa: CASSGDRVLGGYTF
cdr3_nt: TGCGCCAGCAGCGGAGACAGGGTTTTAGGGGGCTACACCTTC

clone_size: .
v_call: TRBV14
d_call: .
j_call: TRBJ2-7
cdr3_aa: CASSQDLRYEQYF
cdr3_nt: TGTGCCAGCAGCCAAGATCTGCGGTACGAGCAGTACTTC

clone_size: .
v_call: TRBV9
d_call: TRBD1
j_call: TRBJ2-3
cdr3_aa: CASSRAGGDTQYF
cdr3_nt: TGTGCCAGCAGCCGGGCAGGGGGAGATACGCAGTATTTT

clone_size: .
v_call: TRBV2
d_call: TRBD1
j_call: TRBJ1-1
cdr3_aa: CASSGPRTGGAFF
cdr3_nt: TGTGCCAGCAGTGGCCCAAGGACAGGGGGGGCTTTCTTT

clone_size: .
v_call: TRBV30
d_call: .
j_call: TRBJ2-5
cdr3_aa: CAWMQGGETQYF
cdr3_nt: TGTGCCTGGATGCAGGGGGGGGAGACCCAGTACTTC

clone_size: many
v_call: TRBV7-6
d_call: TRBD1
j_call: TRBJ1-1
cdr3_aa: CASSPGQLNTEAFF
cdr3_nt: TGTGCCAGCAGCCCGGGACAGTTGAACACTGAAGCTTTCTTT

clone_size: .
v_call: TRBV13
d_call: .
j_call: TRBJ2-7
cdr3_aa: CASSLGRQGIEQYF
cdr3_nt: TGTGCCAGCAGCCTAGGTAGGCAGGGGATCGAGCAGTACTTC

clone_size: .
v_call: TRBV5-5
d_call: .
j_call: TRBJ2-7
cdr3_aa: CASSSDGNYEQYF
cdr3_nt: TGTGCCAGCAGCTCGGACGGCAACTACGAGCAGTACTTC

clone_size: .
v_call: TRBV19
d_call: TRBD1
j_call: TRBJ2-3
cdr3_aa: CASKRTGGDTQYF
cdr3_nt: TGTGCCAGTAAACGCACAGGGGGGGATACGCAGTATTTT

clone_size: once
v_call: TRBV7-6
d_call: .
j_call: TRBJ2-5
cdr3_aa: CASSLAQWETQYF
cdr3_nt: TGTGCCAGCAGCTTAGCGCAGTGGGAGACCCAGTACTTC

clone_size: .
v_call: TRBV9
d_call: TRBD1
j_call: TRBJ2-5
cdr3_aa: CASSPDRGQETQYF
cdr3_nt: TGTGCCAGCAGCCCCGACAGGGGGCAAGAGACCCAGTACTTC

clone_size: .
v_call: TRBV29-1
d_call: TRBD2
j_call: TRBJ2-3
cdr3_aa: CSAESSGSPDTQYF
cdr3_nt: TGCAGCGCCGAATCTAGCGGGAGCCCAGATACGCAGTATTTT

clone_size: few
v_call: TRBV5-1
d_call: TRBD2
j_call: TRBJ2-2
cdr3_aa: CASSLIPSATSGGNTGELFF
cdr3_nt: TGCGCCAGCAGCTTGATACCCAGTGCGACTAGCGGGGGTAACACCGGGGAGCTGTTTTTT

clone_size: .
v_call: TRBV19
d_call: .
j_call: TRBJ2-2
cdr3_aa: CASSGTPPAGRGELFF
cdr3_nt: TGTGCCAGTAGTGGAACTCCCCCGGCGGGGCGCGGGGAGCTGTTTTTT

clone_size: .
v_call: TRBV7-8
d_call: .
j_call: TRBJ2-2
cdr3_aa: CASSKQGITGELFF
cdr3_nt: TGTGCCAGCAGCAAACAGGGTATCACCGGGGAGCTGTTTTTT

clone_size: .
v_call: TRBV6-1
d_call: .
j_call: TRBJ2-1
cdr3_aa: CASSVVYEQFF
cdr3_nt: TGTGCCAGCAGTGTTGTCTATGAGCAGTTCTTC

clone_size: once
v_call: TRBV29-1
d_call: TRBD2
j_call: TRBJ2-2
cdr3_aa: CSVEDFVCGRALNGELFF
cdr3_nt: TGCAGCGTTGAAGATTTTGTGTGTGGGAGGGCCCTTAACGGGGAGCTGTTTTTT

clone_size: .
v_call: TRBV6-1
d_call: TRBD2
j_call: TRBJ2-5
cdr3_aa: CASNPGLSYQETQYF
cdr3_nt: TGTGCCAGCAACCCGGGACTATCGTACCAAGAGACCCAGTACTTC

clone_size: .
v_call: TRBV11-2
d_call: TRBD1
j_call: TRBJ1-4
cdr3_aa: CASSLELVPQGDEKLFF
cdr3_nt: TGTGCCAGCAGCTTAGAATTGGTCCCACAGGGGGATGAAAAACTGTTTTTT

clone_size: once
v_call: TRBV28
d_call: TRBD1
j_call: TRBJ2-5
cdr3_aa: CASSPGQEQETQYF
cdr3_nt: TGTGCCAGCAGTCCAGGACAGGAGCAAGAGACCCAGTACTTC

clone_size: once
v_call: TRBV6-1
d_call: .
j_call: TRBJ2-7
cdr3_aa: CASSWEEKYEQYF
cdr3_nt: TGTGCCAGCAGTTGGGAGGAAAAGTACGAGCAGTACTTC

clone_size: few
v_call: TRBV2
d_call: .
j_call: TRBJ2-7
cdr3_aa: CASSQGFEQYF
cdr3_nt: TGTGCCAGCAGTCAGGGGTTTGAGCAGTACTTC

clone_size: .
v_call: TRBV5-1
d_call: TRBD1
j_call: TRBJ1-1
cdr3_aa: CASSSQTGGTEAFF
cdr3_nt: TGCGCCAGCAGCTCTCAGACAGGGGGCACTGAAGCTTTCTTT

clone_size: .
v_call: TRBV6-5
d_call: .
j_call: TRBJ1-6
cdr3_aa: CASSPAAPERSPLHF
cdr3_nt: TGTGCCAGCAGTCCGGCGGCCCCAGAGCGTTCACCCCTCCACTTT

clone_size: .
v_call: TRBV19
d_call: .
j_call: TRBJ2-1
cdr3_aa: CASTGHSYNEQFF
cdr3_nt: TGTGCCAGTACCGGACACTCCTACAATGAGCAGTTCTTC

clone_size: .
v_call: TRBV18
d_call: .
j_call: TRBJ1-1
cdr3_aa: CASSRESADTEAFF
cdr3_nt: TGTGCCAGCTCACGGGAGAGCGCCGACACTGAAGCTTTCTTT

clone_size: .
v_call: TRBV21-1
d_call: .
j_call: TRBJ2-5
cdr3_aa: CASSKGPSQETQYF
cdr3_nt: TGTGCCAGCAGCAAAGGGCCTAGCCAAGAGACCCAGTACTTC

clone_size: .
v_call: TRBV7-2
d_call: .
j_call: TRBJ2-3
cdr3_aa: CASSLGLDTDTQYF
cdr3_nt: TGTGCCAGCAGCTTAGGACTAGACACAGATACGCAGTATTTT

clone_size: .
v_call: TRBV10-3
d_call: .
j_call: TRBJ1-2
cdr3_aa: CAISESTAYGYTF
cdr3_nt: TGTGCCATCAGTGAGTCGACAGCCTATGGCTACACCTTC

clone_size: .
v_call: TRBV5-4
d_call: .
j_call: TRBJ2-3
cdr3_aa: CASSSQMPYGADTQYF
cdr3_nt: TGTGCCAGCAGTAGCCAAATGCCCTATGGGGCAGATACGCAGTATTTT

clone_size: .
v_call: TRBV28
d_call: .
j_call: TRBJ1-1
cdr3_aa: CASSFSGTEAFF
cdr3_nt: TGTGCCAGCAGTTTTTCGGGGACTGAAGCTTTCTTT

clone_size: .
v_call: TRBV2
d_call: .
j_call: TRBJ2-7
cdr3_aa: CASRDTGSSYEQYF
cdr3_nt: TGTGCCAGCAGGGACACTGGGAGCTCCTACGAGCAGTACTTC

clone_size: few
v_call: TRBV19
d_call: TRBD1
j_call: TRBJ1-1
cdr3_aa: CASSIPTGATEAFF
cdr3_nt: TGTGCCAGTAGTATTCCGACAGGGGCTACTGAAGCTTTCTTT